This record looks at one T cell receptor beta chain sequence and its context. Its antigen target is currently unknown. No per-base quality is available; no much larger clone lies one base away. The data were taken from a study of blood T cells in healthy people across ages (dated by TCRdb to about 2015). Context from the whole study: In model experiments, template switching captured roughly one uniquely barcoded TCR beta cDNA molecule for every two T cells. The study measured age-related changes in TCR beta repertoire diversity using deep sequencing normalized with unique cDNA molecular identifiers. Donors were grouped into four age groups: young (average roughly 15 years), middle-aged (roughly 40), aged (62) and long-lived (around 80). To avoid experimental bias, donors of different ages were randomly spread across the sequencing lanes. Using the same blood draw, the study looked at two additional independent replicas of 1 million unique cDNA reads for two donors, one aged 18 to 29 and the other aged 80 or older.

Systemically healthy Caucasian individuals from Russia, about 38 in total and aged roughly 6 to 90 years, were included as donors. Each donor gave 8.5 to 10 milliliters of peripheral blood, collected into EDTA-treated Vacutainer tubes. Ficoll-Paque density-gradient centrifugation was used to isolate PBMCs, with at least 6.5 million per sample. Trizol reagent was used to extract total RNA from PBMCs, with at least 5.5 micrograms per sample. Naive CD45RAhigh/CD27high T cell percentages were measured by flow cytometry on a PBMC aliquot from every donor. Library preparation employed 5' RACE. Sequencing was carried out with an Illumina HiSeq 2500. A second roughly 6 to 12 cycle PCR used a sample-barcoded 5' primer and a J-beta primer mix. A unique molecular identifier was introduced onto each TCR beta cDNA molecule by a template-switch 5' adaptor carrying 12 random nucleotides. Each sample yielded at least 3 million CDR3-containing paired-end reads. First-strand cDNA was synthesized from all RNA with the Mint cDNA synthesis kit, primed by a TRBC-specific oligonucleotide. Following uracil-DNA glycosylase treatment, all cDNA underwent a first 18-cycle PCR with the universal primers M1SS and BC2_uni_R. The original methods were these. For normalization, 1 million high-quality reads were randomly selected from each sample, with every read carrying a distinct molecular identifier. Reads with shared molecular identifiers were discarded instead of being binned into consensus sequences. CDR3 identification, clonotype clustering and error correction used MiTCR with a Q25 quality threshold and the strictest error-elimination algorithm. A nonparametric unseen species model using Euler transformation provided a lower-bound estimate of total TCR beta diversity. TCRdb reprocessed the public reads (quality trimming at Q25 with fastp, clone calling with MiXCR) and kept in-frame beta chains. Entries that share a CDR3 protein sequence are merged under the most common genes and DNA. The V and J calls were determined by TCRdb, not by the authors. This sample comprises roughly 800,000 distinct CDR3 sequences, over 45% of them detected only once. The ten largest clones represent approximately 21% of the sample.

The CDR3 runs 13 amino acids, cysteine and phenylalanine included. Only the CDR3 part of the read is kept: 39 bases, read in frame from the first base. CDR1 and CDR2 are read off the germline V gene as SGHTA and FQGNSA. V is pared back by 1 base and J by 9 bases, with 10 bases lying between the germline termini. Paper-wide results and their limitations: Estimates of total diversity based on one million sequenced T cells were regarded as lower bounds and as underestimates. Compared with the aged group, the long-lived group had more naive CD4+ T cells, fewer expanded clones and increased TCR diversity, a pattern suggesting age selection. The CMV infection status of donors was not known, potentially confounding age-related changes in expanded clonotypes. The percentage of naive T cells measured by flow cytometry correlated strongly with observed TCR beta diversity. Bulk unsorted PBMC profiling prevented conclusive comparison of naive and antigen-experienced compartments. Observed TCR beta diversity per million T cells fell roughly linearly with age, and a significant reduction was already apparent by age roughly 40.

The TCR originated in a man aged 30-40 years in good health. The chain employs TRBV7-2 and TRBJ2-1; tentative D gene TRBD2, with 5 bases matching. The material sequenced was blood. The DNA sequence is TGTGCCAGCAGCTTAGACCCTAGCTTTGAGCAGTTCTTC. Its protein reads: CASSLDPSFEQFF.